The 3 T cell receptor beta chains reported below all come from one sample, sequenced in a study of T cells after yellow fever vaccination. TCRdb called the 5' RACE reads again in MiXCR, with one record for every CDR3 protein. This table has about 630,000 distinct CDR3 sequences, approximately 13% appearing once. Sequenced material: PBMCs, taken on the day of the yellow fever booster vaccination. These receptors were obtained from a man aged 25 to 40 who received the YFV17D yellow fever vaccine.

The sample holds many counts of this clonotype. The chain recombines TRBV5-1 with TRBJ2-2; D gene ambiguous. The V gene's germline CDR1 is SGHRS and CDR2 YFSETQ. The CDR3 consists of 12 residues. The V gene lost 0 bases and the J gene lost 7 bases, with 4 bases spanning the gap. CDR3 sequence (DNA): TGCGCCAGCAGCTTGGACCGCGGGGAGCTGTTTTTT. Its translation: CASSLDRGELFF.

This clonotype has a handful of counts. This chain joins TRBV27 and TRBJ2-6; tentative D call: TRBD2 (6 bases). The germline V gene has CDR1 MNHEY and CDR2 SMNVEV (reference sequence). The CDR3 is made up of 18 amino acids. Trimming pared 6 bases from V and 0 bases from J, leaving 18 bases between. The CDR3 DNA sequence: TGTGCCAGCAGCCGCTCTGGGACGGACTACTCTGGGGCCAACGTCCTGACTTTC. Its protein product is CASSRSGTDYSGANVLTF.

This clonotype was found many times. V and J are TRBV12-3 or TRBV12-4 and TRBJ2-4, with 11 bases lining up with TRBD1. The CDR3 extends over 14 amino acids. V was pared by 5 bases and J by 8 bases, with 5 bases of the junction left unmatched. CDR3 nucleotide sequence: TGTGCCAGCAGTCTCGGACAGGGGGCAGACATTCAGTACTTC. This translates into CASSLGQGADIQYF.